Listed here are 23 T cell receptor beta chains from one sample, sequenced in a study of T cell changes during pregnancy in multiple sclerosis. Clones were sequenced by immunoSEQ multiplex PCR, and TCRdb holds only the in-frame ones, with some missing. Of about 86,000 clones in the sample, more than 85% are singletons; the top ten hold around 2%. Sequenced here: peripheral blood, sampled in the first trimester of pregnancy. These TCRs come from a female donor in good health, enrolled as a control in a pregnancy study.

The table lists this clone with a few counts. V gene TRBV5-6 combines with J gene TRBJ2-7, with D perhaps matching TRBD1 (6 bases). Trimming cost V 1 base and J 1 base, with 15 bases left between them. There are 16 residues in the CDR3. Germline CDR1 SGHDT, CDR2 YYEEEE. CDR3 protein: CASSLRGSRGSYEQYF. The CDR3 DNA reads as TGTGCCAGCAGCTTGAGGGGCTCAAGGGGGTCCTACGAGCAGTACTTC.

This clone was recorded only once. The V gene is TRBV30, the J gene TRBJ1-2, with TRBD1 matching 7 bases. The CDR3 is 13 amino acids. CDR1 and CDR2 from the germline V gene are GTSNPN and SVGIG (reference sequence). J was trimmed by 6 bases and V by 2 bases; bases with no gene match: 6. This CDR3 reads CAWSPTGTDGYTF. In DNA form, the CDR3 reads TGTGCCTGGAGTCCGACCGGGACAGATGGCTACACCTTC.

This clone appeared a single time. The CDR3 coding sequence is TGTGCCAGCAGTTCGGGGAGGTTCTCCTACAATGAGCAGTTCTTC. The encoded protein is CASSSGRFSYNEQFF. The J gene is TRBJ2-1, the V gene TRBV27; tentatively, D is TRBD2 (6 bases). The V end lost 4 bases, the J end lost 0 bases, and 10 bases lay between the germline ends. Germline V lookup: CDR1 MNHEY, CDR2 SMNVEV (reference sequence). The CDR3 has 15 amino acids.

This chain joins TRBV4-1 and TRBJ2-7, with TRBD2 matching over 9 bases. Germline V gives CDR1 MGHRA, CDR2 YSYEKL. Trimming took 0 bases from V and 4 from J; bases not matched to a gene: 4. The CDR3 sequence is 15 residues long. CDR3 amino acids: CASSQDTSGWYEQYF. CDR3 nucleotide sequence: TGCGCCAGCAGCCAAGATACTAGCGGGTGGTACGAGCAGTACTTC.

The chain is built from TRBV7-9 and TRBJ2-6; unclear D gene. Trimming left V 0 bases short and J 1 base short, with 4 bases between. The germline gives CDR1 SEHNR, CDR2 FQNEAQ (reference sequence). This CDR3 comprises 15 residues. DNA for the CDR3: TGTGCCAGCAGCTTAGCCCCTTCTGGGGCCAACGTCCTGACTTTC. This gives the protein CASSLAPSGANVLTF.

In nucleotides, the CDR3 is TGCAGCGTTGAAGGGGCTGACTATGGCTACACCTTC. This codes for CSVEGADYGYTF. The chain uses TRBV29-1 and TRBJ1-2; D is unresolved. There are 12 residues in the CDR3. Germline V gene data show CDR1 as SQVTM and CDR2 as ANQGSEA. The ends were cut back, 1 base at V and 3 bases at J, with 6 bases in the middle.

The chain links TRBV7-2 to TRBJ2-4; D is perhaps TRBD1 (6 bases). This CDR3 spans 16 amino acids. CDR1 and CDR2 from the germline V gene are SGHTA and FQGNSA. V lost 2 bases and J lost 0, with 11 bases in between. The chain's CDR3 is CASSLQGTRAKNIQYF. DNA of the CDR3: TGTGCCAGCAGCTTACAGGGGACCAGAGCCAAAAACATTCAGTACTTC.

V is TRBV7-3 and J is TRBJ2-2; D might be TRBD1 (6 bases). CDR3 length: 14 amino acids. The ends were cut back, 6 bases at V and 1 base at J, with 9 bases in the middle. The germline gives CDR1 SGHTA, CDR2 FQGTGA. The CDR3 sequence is CASRTGLNTGELFF. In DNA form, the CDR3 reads TGTGCCAGCAGAACAGGGTTGAACACCGGGGAGCTGTTTTTT.

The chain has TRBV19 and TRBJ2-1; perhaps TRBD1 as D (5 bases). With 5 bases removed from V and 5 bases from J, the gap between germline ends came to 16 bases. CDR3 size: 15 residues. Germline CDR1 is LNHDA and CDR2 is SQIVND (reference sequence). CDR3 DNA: TGTGCCAGTAGTCTCCCCGTCCGGACACACAATGAGCAGTTCTTC. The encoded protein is CASSLPVRTHNEQFF.

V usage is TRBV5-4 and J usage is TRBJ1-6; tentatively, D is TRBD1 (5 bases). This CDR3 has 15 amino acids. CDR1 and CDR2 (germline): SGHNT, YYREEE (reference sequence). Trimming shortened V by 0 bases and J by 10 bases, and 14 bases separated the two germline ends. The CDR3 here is CASSLASRRGSPLHF. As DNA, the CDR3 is TGTGCCAGCAGCTTGGCGTCGCGCCGGGGGTCACCCCTCCACTTT.

DNA for the CDR3: TGTGCCAGTAGTATGCTCCAGGGAGGGACCGGGGAGCTGTTTTTT. Its protein product is CASSMLQGGTGELFF. The genes are TRBV19 and TRBJ2-2; 7 bases are a match to TRBD2. Germline V gives CDR1 LNHDA, CDR2 SQIVND (reference sequence). This CDR3 has 15 amino acids. With 3 bases clipped from V and 5 bases from J, the junction kept 6 bases outside the gene matches.

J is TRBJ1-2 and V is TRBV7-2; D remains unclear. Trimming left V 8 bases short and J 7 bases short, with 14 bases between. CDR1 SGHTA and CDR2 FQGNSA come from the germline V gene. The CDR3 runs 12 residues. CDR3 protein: CASPLAVAGYTF. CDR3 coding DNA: TGTGCCAGCCCTCTCGCGGTGGCTGGCTACACCTTC.

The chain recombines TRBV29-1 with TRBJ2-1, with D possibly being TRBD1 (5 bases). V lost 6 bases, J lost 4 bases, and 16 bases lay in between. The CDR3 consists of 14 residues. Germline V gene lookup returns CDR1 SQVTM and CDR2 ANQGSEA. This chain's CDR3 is CSVPRQGTYNEQFF. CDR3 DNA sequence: TGCAGCGTGCCCCGTCAGGGAACATACAATGAGCAGTTCTTC.

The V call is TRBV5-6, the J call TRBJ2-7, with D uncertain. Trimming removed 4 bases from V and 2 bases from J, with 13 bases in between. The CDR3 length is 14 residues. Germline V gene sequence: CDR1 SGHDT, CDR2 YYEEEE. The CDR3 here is CASSVRRPPYEQYF. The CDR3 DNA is TGTGCCAGCAGCGTGCGGCGGCCCCCCTACGAGCAGTACTTC.

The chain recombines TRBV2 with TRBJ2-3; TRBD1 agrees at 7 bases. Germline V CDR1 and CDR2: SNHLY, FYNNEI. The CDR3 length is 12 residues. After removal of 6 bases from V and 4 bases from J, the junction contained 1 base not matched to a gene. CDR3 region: CASSTGADTQYF. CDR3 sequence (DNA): TGTGCCAGCAGCACAGGGGCAGATACGCAGTATTTT.

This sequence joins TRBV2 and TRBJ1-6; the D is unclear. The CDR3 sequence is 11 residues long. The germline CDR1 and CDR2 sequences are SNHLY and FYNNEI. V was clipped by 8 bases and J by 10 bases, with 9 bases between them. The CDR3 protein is CASLRESPLHF. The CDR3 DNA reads TGTGCCAGCTTGAGGGAATCACCCCTCCACTTT.

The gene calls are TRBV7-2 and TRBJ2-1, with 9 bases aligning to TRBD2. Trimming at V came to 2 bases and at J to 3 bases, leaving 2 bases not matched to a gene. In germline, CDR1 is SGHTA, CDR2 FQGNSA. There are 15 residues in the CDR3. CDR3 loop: CASSLTAGGYNEQFF. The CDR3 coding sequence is TGTGCCAGCAGCTTAACAGCGGGGGGCTACAATGAGCAGTTCTTC.

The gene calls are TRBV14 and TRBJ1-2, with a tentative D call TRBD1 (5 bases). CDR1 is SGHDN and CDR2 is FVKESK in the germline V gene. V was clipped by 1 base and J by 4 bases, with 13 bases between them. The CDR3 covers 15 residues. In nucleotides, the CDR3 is TGTGCCAGCAGCCAAGGAGTCCAGGGCCCCTATGGCTACACCTTC. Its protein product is CASSQGVQGPYGYTF.

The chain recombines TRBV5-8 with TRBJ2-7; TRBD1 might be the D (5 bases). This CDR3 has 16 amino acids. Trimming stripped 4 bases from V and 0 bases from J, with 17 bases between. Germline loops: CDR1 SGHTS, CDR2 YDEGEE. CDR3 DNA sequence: TGTGCCAGCAGCCCCCGGCAGGGTTTATACTCCTACGAGCAGTACTTC. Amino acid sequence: CASSPRQGLYSYEQYF. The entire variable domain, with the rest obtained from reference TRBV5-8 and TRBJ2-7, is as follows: EAGVTQSPTHLIKTRGQQATLRCSPISGHTSVYWYQQALGLGLQFLLWYDEGEERNRGNFPPRFSGRQFPNYSSELNVNALELEDSALYLCASSPRQGLYSYEQYFGPGTRLTVT.

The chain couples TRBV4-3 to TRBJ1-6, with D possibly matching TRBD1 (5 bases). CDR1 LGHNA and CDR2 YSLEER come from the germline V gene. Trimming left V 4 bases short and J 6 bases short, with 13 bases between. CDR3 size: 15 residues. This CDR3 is CASSLSGLFNSPLHF. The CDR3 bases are TGCGCCAGCAGCCTGTCGGGACTCTTTAATTCACCCCTCCACTTT.

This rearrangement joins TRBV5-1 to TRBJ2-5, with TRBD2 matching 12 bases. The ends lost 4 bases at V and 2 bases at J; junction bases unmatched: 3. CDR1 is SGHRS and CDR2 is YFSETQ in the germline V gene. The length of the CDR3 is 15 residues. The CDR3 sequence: CASSRLAGEQETQYF. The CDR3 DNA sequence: TGCGCCAGCAGCCGACTAGCGGGGGAACAAGAGACCCAGTACTTC.

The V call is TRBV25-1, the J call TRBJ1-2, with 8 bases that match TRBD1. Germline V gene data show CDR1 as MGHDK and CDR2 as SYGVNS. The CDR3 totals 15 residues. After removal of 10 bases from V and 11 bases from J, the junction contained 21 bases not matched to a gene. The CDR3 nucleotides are TGTGCCACAAAGGCAGGACAGGGCGGTGTTAGTTGGTACACCTTC. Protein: CATKAGQGGVSWYTF.

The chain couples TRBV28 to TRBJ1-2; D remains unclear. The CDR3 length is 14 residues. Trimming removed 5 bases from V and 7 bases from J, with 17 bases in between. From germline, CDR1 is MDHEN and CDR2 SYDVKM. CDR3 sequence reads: CASSTTGVGIGYTF. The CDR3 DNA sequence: TGTGCCAGCAGTACGACCGGGGTAGGCATTGGCTACACCTTC.